This section outlines one T cell receptor beta chain sequence together with its context. The data stem from a study of blood T cell repertoires in COVID-19. Study context: Spain, Italy and the United States supplied samples that represented acute and convalescent COVID-19. PBMCs, B-cell-depleted T cells, or T cells provided the cDNA or gDNA that made up the material.

Per the original data handling: Quantification of nucleated cells was approximated via reference gene primer amplification. Here immunoSEQ multiplex PCR was the method, and the copy in TCRdb shows in-frame clones only, minus some. The DNA was the basis for D and trimming; V, J and clone size are from that table. The sample carries roughly 70,000 clones, around 83% recorded once. Germline assignment: CDR1 SNHLY and CDR2 FYNNEI. The length of the CDR3 is 16 residues. Trimming took 5 bases from V and 4 from J; bases not matched to a gene: 7. The receptor was derived from a man in his 70s with active COVID-19. The chain has TRBV2 and TRBJ2-2; TRBD2 matches at 10 bases. Material: peripheral blood. The CDR3 loop is CASSPALAGATGELFF. CDR3 bases: TGTGCCAGCAGTCCCGCCCTAGCGGGAGCCACCGGGGAGCTGTTTTTT. Drawing the rest from reference TRBV2 and TRBJ2-2, the complete variable domain is EPEVTQTPSHQVTQMGQEVILRCVPISNHLYFYWYRQILGQKVEFLVSFYNNEISEKSEIFDDQFSVERPDGSNFTLKIRSTKLEDSAMYFCASSPALAGATGELFFGEGSRLTVL.